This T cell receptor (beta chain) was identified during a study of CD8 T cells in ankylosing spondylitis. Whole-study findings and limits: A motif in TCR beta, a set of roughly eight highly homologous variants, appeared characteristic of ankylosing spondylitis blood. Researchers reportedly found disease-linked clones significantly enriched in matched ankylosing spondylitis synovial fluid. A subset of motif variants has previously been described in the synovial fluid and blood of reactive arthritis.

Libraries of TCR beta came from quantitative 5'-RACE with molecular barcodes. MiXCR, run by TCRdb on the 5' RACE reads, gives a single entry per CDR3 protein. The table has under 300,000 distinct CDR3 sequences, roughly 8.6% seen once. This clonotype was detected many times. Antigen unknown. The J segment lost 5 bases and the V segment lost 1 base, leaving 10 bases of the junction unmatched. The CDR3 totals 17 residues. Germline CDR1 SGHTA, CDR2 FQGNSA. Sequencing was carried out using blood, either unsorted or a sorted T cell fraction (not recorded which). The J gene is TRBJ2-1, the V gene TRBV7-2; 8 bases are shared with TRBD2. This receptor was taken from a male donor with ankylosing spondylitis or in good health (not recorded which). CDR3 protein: CASSLGSGTLGDNEQFF. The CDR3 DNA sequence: TGTGCCAGCAGCTTAGGTAGCGGGACTCTTGGGGACAATGAGCAGTTCTTC.